This TCR beta chain was identified during a study of regulatory T cells in long-lasting Graves disease. The study, taken as a whole, reports: Patients with persistent Graves' had lower TCR diversity than newly diagnosed patients. With persistent disease, TRBV28, TRBJ1-2 and TRBJ2-5 were the favored segments. Clonotypes that were public and shared totalled fewer than 3,500 in persistent patients versus about a thousand in new patients.

Time point meaning: persistent/refractory GD, antithyroid drugs over 5 years with positive TRAb. PBMCs provided the RNA from which the TCR library was made. Concerning this clonotype itself: Its antigen is not known.

Arm-PCR of CDR3 regions with iRepertoire HTBI primers generated TCR beta libraries. In TCRdb, the multiplex PCR reads were re-called with MiXCR into one record per CDR3 protein. Here the sample spans fewer than 600,000 distinct CDR3 sequences, approximately 23% being singletons. The CDR3 is made up of 15 amino acids. Per germline, CDR1 SEHNR and CDR2 FQNEAQ (reference sequence). Trimming took 5 bases from V and 5 from J; bases not matched to a gene: 9. V is TRBV7-9 and J is TRBJ2-5; 9 bases line up with TRBD2. The receptor comes from a female donor with Graves disease. The source was peripheral blood mononuclear cells (PBMCs), collected when the disease was refractory, from a patient treated with antithyroid drugs. The CDR3 region has the DNA TGTGCCAGCAGCCCCCCTGCGGGGGGGCCCGAGACCCAGTACTTC. Amino acids: CASSPPAGGPETQYF.